This is a list of T cell receptor beta chains from one sample in a study of blood T cell repertoires in COVID-19. Data came from immunoSEQ multiplex PCR; TCRdb stores just in-frame clones and leaves some out. The repertoire holds 300,000 to 450,000 clones, 70% to 90% seen once, with 0.9% to 1.5% in the top ten. Sequencing used PBMCs or T cells enriched from blood (not recorded which). The origin of the receptors is a woman between 18 and 29 years old who had recovered from COVID-19. CDR3s include the opening cysteine and the closing phenylalanine or tryptophan. Fields, in order: clone size, J gene, D gene, V gene, CDR3 protein, CDR3 DNA. D genes are given only for firm matches. Clone size is not always given. Where it is, it says once, few, many or a class for expanded clones.

size: once; J: TRBJ1-6; D: TRBD1; V: TRBV30; CDR3: CAWSAVLRTGRNSPLHF; DNA: TGTGCCTGGAGTGCCGTATTAAGGACAGGCAGGAATTCACCCCTCCACTTT
size: .; J: TRBJ2-5; D: .; V: TRBV5-4; CDR3: CASSPGHGKETQYF; DNA: TGTGCCAGCAGCCCGGGACACGGAAAAGAGACCCAGTACTTC
size: .; J: TRBJ2-1; D: TRBD1; V: TRBV9; CDR3: CASSVQLWGTDSNEQFF; DNA: TGTGCCAGCAGCGTACAGCTGTGGGGGACAGACTCGAATGAGCAGTTCTTC
size: .; J: TRBJ2-1; D: .; V: TRBV30; CDR3: CAWISKGLTYNEQFF; DNA: TGTGCCTGGATCTCTAAGGGACTCACATACAATGAGCAGTTCTTC
size: .; J: TRBJ2-7; D: TRBD1; V: TRBV5-4; CDR3: CASSRTGSREQYF; DNA: TGTGCCAGCAGCCGGACAGGGTCGAGGGAGCAGTACTTC
size: .; J: TRBJ1-2; D: TRBD1; V: TRBV19; CDR3: CASSPSFPGGVGGYTF; DNA: TGTGCCAGTAGTCCTTCGTTTCCAGGGGGAGTAGGTGGCTACACCTTC
size: .; J: TRBJ1-1; D: .; V: TRBV6-5; CDR3: CASSLGAGNTEAFF; DNA: TGTGCCAGCAGTTTAGGCGCGGGGAACACTGAAGCTTTCTTT
size: .; J: TRBJ2-7; D: TRBD1; V: TRBV4-3; CDR3: CASSQDSYRGKYEQYF; DNA: TGCGCCAGCAGCCAAGATTCGTACAGGGGGAAGTACGAGCAGTACTTC
size: .; J: TRBJ2-1; D: .; V: TRBV18; CDR3: CASSQARDNEQFF; DNA: TGTGCCAGCTCACAGGCCAGGGACAATGAGCAGTTCTTC
size: few; J: TRBJ1-2; D: .; V: TRBV7-8; CDR3: CASSLMEQGNGITGYTF; DNA: TGTGCCAGCAGCTTAATGGAACAGGGCAACGGTATTACGGGCTACACCTTC
size: .; J: TRBJ2-5; D: .; V: TRBV6-5; CDR3: CASSFDQGETQYF; DNA: TGTGCCAGCAGTTTCGATCAGGGGGAGACCCAGTACTTC
size: .; J: TRBJ2-5; D: .; V: TRBV6-5; CDR3: CASSFRGETQYF; DNA: TGTGCCAGCAGTTTTCGGGGTGAGACCCAGTACTTC
size: once; J: TRBJ1-5; D: TRBD1; V: TRBV19; CDR3: CASSTTGTGTNQPQHF; DNA: TGTGCCAGTAGTACGACCGGGACAGGGACGAATCAGCCCCAGCATTTT
size: once; J: TRBJ1-2; D: TRBD1; V: TRBV4-3; CDR3: CASSQDTHRGINGYTF; DNA: TGCGCCAGCAGCCAAGATACGCACAGGGGGATCAATGGCTACACCTTC
size: .; J: TRBJ1-2; D: TRBD1; V: TRBV29-1; CDR3: CSVVIVTGGNYGYTF; DNA: TGCAGCGTTGTTATAGTAACAGGGGGTAACTATGGCTACACCTTC
size: .; J: TRBJ2-7; D: TRBD2; V: TRBV7-2; CDR3: CASSLRSAGGPYEQYF; DNA: TGTGCCAGCAGCTTAAGGTCCGCGGGGGGACCTTACGAGCAGTACTTC
size: few; J: TRBJ1-6; D: TRBD1; V: TRBV4-3; CDR3: CASSQETGGKSPLHF; DNA: TGCGCCAGCAGCCAAGAAACAGGGGGCAAATCACCCCTCCACTTT
size: .; J: TRBJ1-5; D: .; V: TRBV7-9; CDR3: CASSGIQGQPQHF; DNA: TGTGCCAGCAGTGGCATACAGGGACAGCCCCAGCATTTT
size: .; J: TRBJ2-7; D: TRBD2; V: TRBV7-3; CDR3: CASSLGLGGSYEQYF; DNA: TGTGCCAGCAGCTTGGGACTAGGGGGGAGCTACGAGCAGTACTTC
size: once; J: TRBJ1-4; D: TRBD1; V: TRBV13; CDR3: CASSTLRTGGDEKLFF; DNA: TGTGCCAGCAGCACCCTCCGGACAGGGGGCGATGAAAAACTGTTTTTT
size: .; J: TRBJ2-3; D: TRBD1; V: TRBV6-5; CDR3: CASSPPGQNTQYF; DNA: TGTGCCAGCAGTCCCCCGGGACAGAATACGCAGTATTTT
size: .; J: TRBJ1-3; D: .; V: TRBV25-1; CDR3: CASTLNLDRGSGNTIYF; DNA: TGTGCCAGCACCCTCAATCTAGACAGAGGCTCTGGAAACACCATATATTTT
size: .; J: TRBJ1-6; D: .; V: TRBV2; CDR3: CASSVEDVSSYNSPLHF; DNA: TGTGCCAGCAGTGTGGAGGACGTTAGCTCCTATAATTCACCCCTCCACTTT
size: .; J: TRBJ2-1; D: TRBD2; V: TRBV11-3; CDR3: CASSLTFGGAPHNEQFF; DNA: TGTGCCAGCAGCTTAACTTTCGGGGGGGCCCCCCACAATGAGCAGTTCTTC
size: .; J: TRBJ2-6; D: .; V: TRBV4-3; CDR3: CASSQGSISGANVLTF; DNA: TGCGCCAGCAGCCAAGGGAGTATCTCTGGGGCCAACGTCCTGACTTTC
size: .; J: TRBJ2-7; D: .; V: TRBV6-5; CDR3: CASSYIREGGEQYF; DNA: TGTGCCAGCAGTTACATAAGGGAAGGGGGCGAGCAGTACTTC
size: .; J: TRBJ1-4; D: .; V: TRBV28; CDR3: CASSQRGTLFF; DNA: TGTGCCAGCAGTCAGCGAGGGACTCTGTTTTTT
size: .; J: TRBJ2-3; D: TRBD2; V: TRBV5-6; CDR3: CASSAETRLALGDTQYF; DNA: TGTGCCAGCAGCGCTGAAACCCGACTAGCATTGGGAGATACGCAGTATTTT
size: .; J: TRBJ2-1; D: TRBD2; V: TRBV7-9; CDR3: CASSLRRGSSYNEQFF; DNA: TGTGCCAGCAGCTTGCGGCGGGGGTCTTCCTACAATGAGCAGTTCTTC
size: .; J: TRBJ1-1; D: TRBD1; V: TRBV18; CDR3: CASSLGTGSEAFF; DNA: TGTGCCAGCTCTCTTGGGACAGGCTCTGAAGCTTTCTTT
size: few; J: TRBJ1-2; D: .; V: TRBV19; CDR3: CASNKDHSQPYGYTF; DNA: TGTGCCAGTAATAAGGATCACAGCCAACCCTATGGCTACACCTTC
size: .; J: TRBJ2-1; D: TRBD2; V: TRBV7-2; CDR3: CASIPGGAYNEQFF; DNA: TGTGCCAGCATCCCCGGGGGGGCGTACAATGAGCAGTTCTTC
size: few; J: TRBJ1-1; D: .; V: TRBV18; CDR3: CASSPPSKRGTEAFF; DNA: TGTGCCAGCTCACCACCTTCAAAAAGGGGCACTGAAGCTTTCTTT
size: .; J: TRBJ1-4; D: .; V: TRBV30; CDR3: CAWSDAEKLFF; DNA: TGTGCCTGGAGTGATGCGGAAAAACTGTTTTTT
size: .; J: TRBJ2-7; D: TRBD2; V: TRBV9; CDR3: CASSVGTTSGHYEQYF; DNA: TGTGCCAGCAGCGTAGGAACGACTAGCGGTCACTACGAGCAGTACTTC
size: .; J: TRBJ1-2; D: TRBD1; V: TRBV19; CDR3: CATRRGGQHYGYTF; DNA: TGTGCCACCCGCAGAGGGGGACAGCACTATGGCTACACCTTC
size: .; J: TRBJ2-7; D: .; V: TRBV19; CDR3: CASPPRGGSGEQYF; DNA: TGTGCCAGCCCCCCCCGGGGAGGATCGGGCGAGCAGTACTTC
size: .; J: TRBJ2-1; D: .; V: TRBV9; CDR3: CASSLSSYNEQFF; DNA: TGTGCCAGCAGTCTGAGCTCCTACAATGAGCAGTTCTTC
size: .; J: TRBJ2-1; D: .; V: TRBV7-9; CDR3: CASSFPGQYNEQFF; DNA: TGTGCCAGCAGCTTTCCGGGACAATACAATGAGCAGTTCTTC
size: .; J: TRBJ2-1; D: .; V: TRBV6-2/TRBV6-3; CDR3: CASSLTGTYNEQFF; DNA: TGTGCCAGCAGCCTTACAGGGACCTACAATGAGCAGTTCTTC
size: .; J: TRBJ2-5; D: .; V: TRBV11-2; CDR3: CASSLKDGLVRYF; DNA: TGTGCCAGCAGCTTAAAAGACGGCCTAGTGCGGTACTTC
size: .; J: TRBJ1-6; D: .; V: TRBV27; CDR3: CASSLGQINSPLHF; DNA: TGTGCCAGCAGTTTAGGGCAGATTAATTCACCCCTCCACTTT
size: .; J: TRBJ1-6; D: .; V: TRBV19; CDR3: CASTRSSYNSPLHF; DNA: TGTGCCAGTACTCGGAGCTCCTATAATTCACCCCTCCACTTT